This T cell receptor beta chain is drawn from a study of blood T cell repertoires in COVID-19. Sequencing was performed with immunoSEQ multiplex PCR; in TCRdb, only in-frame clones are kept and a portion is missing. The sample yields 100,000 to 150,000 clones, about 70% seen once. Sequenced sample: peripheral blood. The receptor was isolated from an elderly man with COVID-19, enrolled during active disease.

The CDR3 loop reads CASSLTPGSYNEQFF. The CDR3 DNA reads as TGCGCCAGCAGCTTAACCCCCGGCTCCTACAATGAGCAGTTCTTC. The chain combines TRBV5-1 with TRBJ2-1; D is ambiguous. Germline assignment: CDR1 SGHRS and CDR2 YFSETQ. V was shortened by 2 bases and J by 0 bases, with 9 bases between the two germline ends. CDR3 size: 15 residues.